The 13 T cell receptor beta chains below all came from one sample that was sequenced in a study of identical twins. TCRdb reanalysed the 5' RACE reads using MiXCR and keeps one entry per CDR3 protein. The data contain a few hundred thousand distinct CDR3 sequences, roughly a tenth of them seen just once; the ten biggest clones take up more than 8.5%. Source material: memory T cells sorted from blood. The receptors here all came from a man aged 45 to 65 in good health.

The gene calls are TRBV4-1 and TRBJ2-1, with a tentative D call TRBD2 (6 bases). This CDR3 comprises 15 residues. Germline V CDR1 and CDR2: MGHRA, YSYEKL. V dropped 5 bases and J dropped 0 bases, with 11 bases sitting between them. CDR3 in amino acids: CASSKLTSSYNEQFF. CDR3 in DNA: TGCGCCAGCAGCAAGTTGACTAGCTCCTACAATGAGCAGTTCTTC.

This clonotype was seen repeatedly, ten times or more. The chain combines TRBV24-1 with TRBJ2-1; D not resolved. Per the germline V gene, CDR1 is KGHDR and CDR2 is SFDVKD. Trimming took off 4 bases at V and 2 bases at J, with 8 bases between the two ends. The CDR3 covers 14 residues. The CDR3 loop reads CATSEGVPYNEQFF. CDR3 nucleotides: TGTGCCACCAGTGAGGGCGTCCCCTACAATGAGCAGTTCTTC.

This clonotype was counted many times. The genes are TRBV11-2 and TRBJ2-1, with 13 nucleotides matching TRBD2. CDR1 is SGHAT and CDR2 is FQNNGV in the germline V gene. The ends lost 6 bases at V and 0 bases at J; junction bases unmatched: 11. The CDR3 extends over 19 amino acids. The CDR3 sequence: CASSRTSGGSPSSYNEQFF. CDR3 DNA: TGTGCCAGCAGTCGGACTAGCGGGGGTTCCCCGAGCTCCTACAATGAGCAGTTCTTC.

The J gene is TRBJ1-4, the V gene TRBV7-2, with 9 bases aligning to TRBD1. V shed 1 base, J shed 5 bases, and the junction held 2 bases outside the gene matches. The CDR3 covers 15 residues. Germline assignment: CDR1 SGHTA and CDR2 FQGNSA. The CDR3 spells CASSLGDRENEKLFF. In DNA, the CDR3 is TGTGCCAGCAGCTTAGGGGACAGGGAAAATGAAAAACTGTTTTTT.

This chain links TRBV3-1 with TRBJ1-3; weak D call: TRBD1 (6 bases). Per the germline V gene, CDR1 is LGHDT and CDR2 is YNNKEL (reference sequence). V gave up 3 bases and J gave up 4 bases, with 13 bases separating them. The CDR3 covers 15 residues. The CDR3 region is CASSQGHLRGNTIYF. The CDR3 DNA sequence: TGTGCCAGCAGCCAGGGACACCTGAGAGGAAACACCATATATTTT.

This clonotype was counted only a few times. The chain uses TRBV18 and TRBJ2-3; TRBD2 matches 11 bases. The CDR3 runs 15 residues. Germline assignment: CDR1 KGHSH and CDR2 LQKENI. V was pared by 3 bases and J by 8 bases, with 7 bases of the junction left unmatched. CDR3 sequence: CASSPPTSGSGTQYF. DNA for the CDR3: TGTGCCAGCTCACCTCCAACTAGCGGGAGCGGTACGCAGTATTTT.

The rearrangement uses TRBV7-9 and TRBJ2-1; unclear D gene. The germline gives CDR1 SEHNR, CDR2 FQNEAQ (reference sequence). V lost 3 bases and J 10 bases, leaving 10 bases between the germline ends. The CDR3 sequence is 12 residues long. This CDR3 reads CASSFYGNEQFF. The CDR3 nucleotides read TGTGCCAGCAGCTTTTATGGTAACGAGCAGTTCTTC.

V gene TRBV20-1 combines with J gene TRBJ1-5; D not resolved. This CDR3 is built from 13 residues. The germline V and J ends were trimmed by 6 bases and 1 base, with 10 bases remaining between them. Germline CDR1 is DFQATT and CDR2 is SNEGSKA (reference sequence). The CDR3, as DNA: TGCAGTGCCGCGACCGACAGCAATCAGCCCCAGCATTTT. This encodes CSAATDSNQPQHF.

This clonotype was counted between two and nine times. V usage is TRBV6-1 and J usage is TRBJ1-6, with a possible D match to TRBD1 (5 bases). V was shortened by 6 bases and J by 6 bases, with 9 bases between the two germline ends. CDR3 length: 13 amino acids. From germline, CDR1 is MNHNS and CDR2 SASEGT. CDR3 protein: CASRRQTNSPLHF. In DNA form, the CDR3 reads TGTGCCAGCAGACGACAGACTAATTCACCCCTCCACTTT.

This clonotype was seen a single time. CDR3 sequence reads: CSASQIRETQYF. The CDR3 DNA is TGCAGTGCTAGCCAAATTAGGGAGACCCAGTACTTC. The chain joins TRBV20-1 to TRBJ2-5, with D unclear. CDR1 is DFQATT and CDR2 is SNEGSKA in the germline V gene (reference sequence). Trimming shortened V by 3 bases and J by 5 bases, and 10 bases separated the two germline ends. CDR3 length: 12 residues.

CDR3 sequence (DNA): TGTGCCAGCAGCGTACCTCAGGGAAAGGTGGGTGCCAATGAGCAGTTCTTC. Translation: CASSVPQGKVGANEQFF. This chain uses TRBV13 with TRBJ2-1; D is perhaps TRBD1 (5 bases). The length of the CDR3 is 17 residues. From germline, CDR1 is PRHDT and CDR2 FYEKMQ (reference sequence). Trimming removed 5 bases at V and 6 bases at J, with 23 bases between.

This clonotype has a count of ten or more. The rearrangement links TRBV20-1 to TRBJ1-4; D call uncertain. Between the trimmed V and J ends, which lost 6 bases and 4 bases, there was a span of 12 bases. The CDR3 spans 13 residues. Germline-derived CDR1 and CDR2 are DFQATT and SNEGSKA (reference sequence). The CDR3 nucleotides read TGCAGTGCGACCCAGAGGAGTAATGAAAAACTGTTTTTT. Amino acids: CSATQRSNEKLFF.

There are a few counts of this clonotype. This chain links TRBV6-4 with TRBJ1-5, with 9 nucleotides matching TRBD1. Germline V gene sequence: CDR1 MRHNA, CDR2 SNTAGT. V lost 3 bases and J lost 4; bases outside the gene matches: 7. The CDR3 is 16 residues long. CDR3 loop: CASSDTGTGPNQPQHF. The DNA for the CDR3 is TGTGCCAGCAGTGATACCGGGACAGGGCCTAATCAGCCCCAGCATTTT.